The T cell receptor beta chain under discussion was sequenced for a study of T cells after yellow fever vaccination. Study-wide findings and caveats: Booster samples showed a return of most primary-vaccination clones (roughly 96% CD4, approximately 90% CD8).

The CDR3 covers 14 residues. V shed 4 bases and J shed 5 bases, with 15 bases lying between them. The germline gives CDR1 SGHDT, CDR2 YYEEEE. As TCR cDNA was made by 5'RACE template switching, a universal primer site and UMIs were added. One entry per CDR3 protein results from TCRdb running MiXCR on the 5' RACE reads. In the table there are around 53,000 distinct CDR3 sequences, more than 6.5% of which are singletons. V gene TRBV5-6 combines with J gene TRBJ1-2, with D uncertain. Sequenced here: CD8+ T cells not binding an NS4B(214-222) dextramer, sorted from PBMCs, sampled roughly 46 days after the first yellow fever vaccination. The sequence was collected from a man in his late teens or twenties who received the YFV17D yellow fever vaccine. CDR3 region: CASSKKVQYYGYTF. The CDR3, as DNA: TGTGCCAGCAGCAAGAAGGTACAGTATTATGGCTACACCTTC.